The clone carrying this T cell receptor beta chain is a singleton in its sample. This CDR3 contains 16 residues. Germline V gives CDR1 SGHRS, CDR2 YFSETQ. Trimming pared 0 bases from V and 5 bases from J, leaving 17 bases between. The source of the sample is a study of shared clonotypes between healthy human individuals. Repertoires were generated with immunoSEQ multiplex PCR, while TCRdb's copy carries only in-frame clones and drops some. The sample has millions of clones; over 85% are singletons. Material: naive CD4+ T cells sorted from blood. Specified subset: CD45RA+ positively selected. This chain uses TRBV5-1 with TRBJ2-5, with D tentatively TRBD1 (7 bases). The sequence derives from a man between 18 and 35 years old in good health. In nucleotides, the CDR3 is TGCGCCAGCAGCTTGGCGTCCGGACTACAGGGGGAGACCCAGTACTTC. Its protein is CASSLASGLQGETQYF. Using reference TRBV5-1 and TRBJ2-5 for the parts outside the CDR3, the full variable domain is KAGVTQTPRYLIKTRGQQVTLSCSPISGHRSVSWYQQTPGQGLQFLFEYFSETQRNKGNFPGRFSGRQFSNSRSEMNVSTLELGDSALYLCASSLASGLQGETQYFGPGTRLLVL.